The 21 T cell receptor beta chains below come from one sample, sequenced in a study of long-term antiretroviral therapy in people with HIV. At survey level, the immunoSEQ assay was run in its v3.0 version. This table comes from immunoSEQ multiplex PCR, and its TCRdb copy is limited to in-frame clones, with some not included. The table has roughly 17,000 clones, about four fifths seen once. The specimen was unsorted PBMCs, collected at the start of antiretroviral therapy. These receptor sequences come from a man aged 25-45 years with HIV.

This clone was recorded only once. At one end the junction does not follow the germline gene, possibly because of a read error. This rearrangement joins TRBV5-4 to TRBJ2-2, with TRBD2 matching over 16 bases. The CDR3 consists of 19 residues. CDR1 and CDR2 from the germline V gene are SGHNT and YYREEE (reference sequence). CDR3 bases: TGTGCCAGCAGCTTGACGGGACTAGCGGGGGGGAGCAACATCGGGGAGCTGTTTTTT. Translation gives CASSLTGLAGGSNIGELFF.

V is TRBV7-8 and J is TRBJ2-1; TRBD2 agrees at 8 bases. CDR3 length: 21 residues. The junction had 23 bases not matched to a gene; V was cut back by 2 bases and J by 5 bases. Germline V lookup: CDR1 SGHVS, CDR2 FQNEAQ. CDR3 sequence reads: CASSLPGLSGKRGFGHNEQFF. The CDR3 region has the DNA TGTGCCAGCAGCTTACCTGGTCTTTCCGGAAAGCGGGGGTTTGGGCACAATGAGCAGTTCTTC.

This chain connects TRBV29-1 to TRBJ2-7; the D gene is possibly TRBD1 (6 bases). Trimming removed 4 bases from V and 2 bases from J, with 12 bases in between. CDR1 and CDR2 from the germline V gene are SQVTM and ANQGSEA. The CDR3 totals 13 residues. CDR3 nucleotide sequence: TGCAGCGTTGGATCCCAGGGGACCTACGAGCAGTACTTC. The encoded protein is CSVGSQGTYEQYF.

The V and J genes are TRBV30 and TRBJ1-1; tentatively, D is TRBD1 (6 bases). Trimming stripped 0 bases from V and 1 base from J, with 9 bases between. The length of the CDR3 is 14 residues. Germline V gene sequence: CDR1 GTSNPN, CDR2 SVGIG (reference sequence). The CDR3 nucleotides are TGTGCCTGGAGTGTGGGCAGGGGGAACACTGAAGCTTTCTTT. Protein product: CAWSVGRGNTEAFF. Complete variable domain (other parts from reference TRBV30 and TRBJ1-1): SQTIHQWPATLVQPVGSPLSLECTVEGTSNPNLYWYRQAAGRGLQLLFYSVGIGQISSEVPQNLSASRPQDRQFILSSKKLLLSDSGFYLCAWSVGRGNTEAFFGQGTRLTVV.

This chain uses TRBV11-3 with TRBJ2-2; D is possibly TRBD1 (6 bases). CDR1 is SGHNT and CDR2 is YENEEA in the germline V gene. The CDR3 runs 16 residues. Between the trimmed V and J ends, which lost 3 bases and 1 base, there was a span of 12 bases. CDR3 protein: CASSFPTGQNTGELFF. In DNA form, the CDR3 reads TGTGCCAGCAGCTTCCCGACAGGACAGAACACCGGGGAGCTGTTTTTT.

This clone was seen a single time. The V gene is TRBV10-2, the J gene TRBJ1-2, with 10 bases matching TRBD1. J was trimmed by 6 bases and V by 10 bases; bases with no gene match: 8. The germline V gene has CDR1 WSHSY and CDR2 SAAADI. The CDR3 length is 13 residues. This CDR3 is CATSTGGFDGYTF. Here the CDR3 DNA reads TGCGCCACCTCGACAGGGGGCTTTGATGGCTACACCTTC.

This chain connects TRBV19 to TRBJ1-3; a weak D match, TRBD1 (5 bases). V was trimmed by 6 bases and J by 0 bases, leaving 12 bases between them. In germline, CDR1 is LNHDA, CDR2 SQIVND (reference sequence). This CDR3 is built from 15 residues. The CDR3 DNA is TGTGCCAGTAGGAGAGGGGCGACCTCTGGAAACACCATATATTTT. Protein: CASRRGATSGNTIYF.

Note on this clone: Germline is not matched at one junction end, which may reflect a read error. The CDR3 region is CAWSVRWGPGSSSEQYF. The CDR3 nucleotides read TGTGCCTGGAGTGTACGTTGGGGGCCGGGTAGTTCCTCCGAGCAGTACTTC. V and J are TRBV30 and TRBJ2-7; D is possibly TRBD1 (6 bases). In germline, CDR1 is GTSNPN, CDR2 SVGIG (reference sequence). The CDR3 totals 17 residues.

The J gene is TRBJ1-1, the V gene TRBV2; TRBD1 matches at 7 bases. The germline gives CDR1 SNHLY, CDR2 FYNNEI. Germline trimming cut 5 bases from V and 6 bases from J; bases unmatched to any gene: 6. The CDR3 contains 13 residues. The CDR3 coding sequence is TGTGCCAGCAGTCGTGACAGGGAGGCTGAAGCTTTCTTT. It codes for CASSRDREAEAFF.

The chain carries TRBV27 and TRBJ1-5, with 8 positions matching TRBD1. This CDR3 is built from 14 residues. Germline assignment: CDR1 MNHEY and CDR2 SMNVEV (reference sequence). After removal of 6 bases from V and 9 bases from J, the junction contained 10 bases not matched to a gene. As DNA, the CDR3 is TGTGCCAGCAGATACGGACAGGGTAACATGCCCCAGCATTTT. It translates to CASRYGQGNMPQHF.

The chain employs TRBV6-5 and TRBJ1-5; the match to TRBD1 covers 9 bases. Germline trimming cut 7 bases from V and 5 bases from J; bases unmatched to any gene: 9. CDR3 length equals 15 residues. Germline loops: CDR1 MNHEY, CDR2 SVGAGI. The chain's CDR3 is CASTPTGGSDQPQHF. The CDR3 coding sequence is TGTGCCAGCACTCCAACAGGGGGCTCTGATCAGCCCCAGCATTTT.

This rearrangement joins TRBV28 to TRBJ2-7; 10 bases fit TRBD2. The V and J ends lost 9 bases and 2 bases, in that order; junction bases with no gene match: 7. Germline CDR1 reads MDHEN; CDR2 reads SYDVKM. This CDR3 is 14 amino acids long. This CDR3 is CASTLAGGAYEQYF. The CDR3 DNA follows: TGTGCCAGTACCTTAGCGGGGGGAGCCTACGAGCAGTACTTC. The variable domain in full, completed from reference TRBV28 and TRBJ2-7, reads DVKVTQSSRYLVKRTGEKVFLECVQDMDHENMFWYRQDPGLGLRLIYFSYDVKMKEKGDIPEGYSVSREKKERFSLILESASTNQTSMYLCASTLAGGAYEQYFGPGTRLTVT.

This chain joins TRBV15 and TRBJ2-5; D ambiguous. Between the trimmed V and J ends, which lost 2 bases and 2 bases, there was a span of 6 bases. The CDR3 extends over 13 amino acids. Germline V gene data show CDR1 as LNHNV and CDR2 as YYDKDF (reference sequence). CDR3 coding DNA: TGTGCCACCAGCAGATCCCTTCAAGAGACCCAGTACTTC. Translation gives CATSRSLQETQYF.

V and J are TRBV28 and TRBJ2-5; maybe TRBD1 (6 bases). In germline, CDR1 is MDHEN, CDR2 SYDVKM. Between the trimmed V and J ends, which lost 8 bases and 4 bases, there was a span of 17 bases. This CDR3 comprises 14 residues. The DNA of the CDR3 is TGTGCCAGCCGAATAGGGGGACAACGAGAGACCCAGTACTTC. This gives the protein CASRIGGQRETQYF.

CDR3 DNA: TGTGCCAGCAGTTTCACCCTCAATCAGCCCCAGCATTTT. It encodes CASSFTLNQPQHF. The J gene is TRBJ1-5, the V gene TRBV28, with D unclear. The CDR3 covers 13 residues. The germline V and J ends were trimmed by 3 bases and 3 bases, with 6 bases remaining between them. The V gene's germline CDR1 is MDHEN and CDR2 SYDVKM. Looking up the rest from reference TRBV28 and TRBJ1-5 gives the full variable domain: DVKVTQSSRYLVKRTGEKVFLECVQDMDHENMFWYRQDPGLGLRLIYFSYDVKMKEKGDIPEGYSVSREKKERFSLILESASTNQTSMYLCASSFTLNQPQHFGDGTRLSIL.

Here the CDR3 DNA reads TGTGCCAGCAGTTCCGGGACTAGCGGCTACAATGAGCAGTTCTTC. It codes for CASSSGTSGYNEQFF. The J gene is TRBJ2-1, the V gene TRBV27; TRBD2 aligns across 11 bases. Losses at the gene ends were 4 bases for V and 3 bases for J; bases not matched to a gene: 2. Germline CDR1 is MNHEY and CDR2 is SMNVEV (reference sequence). CDR3 length: 15 residues.

The chain recombines TRBV9 with TRBJ2-1, with D perhaps matching TRBD1 or TRBD2 (5 bases each). The CDR3 is made up of 12 amino acids. Between the trimmed V and J ends, which lost 0 bases and 9 bases, there was a span of 7 bases. Germline V gives CDR1 SGDLS, CDR2 YYNGEE. The CDR3 DNA reads TGTGCCAGCAGCGTAGAGGGGACTGAGCAGTTCTTC. Amino acid sequence: CASSVEGTEQFF.

This clone appeared a few times. The chain couples TRBV5-1 to TRBJ2-1, with D perhaps matching TRBD2 (5 bases). The CDR3 is 15 amino acids. The ends were cut back, 2 bases at V and 5 bases at J, with 14 bases in the middle. CDR1 and CDR2 from the germline V gene are SGHRS and YFSETQ. The CDR3 DNA is TGCGCCAGCAGCTTACGGGGAGATTGGGACAATGAGCAGTTCTTC. Translating gives CASSLRGDWDNEQFF.

The V call is TRBV6-1, the J call TRBJ1-2; D might be TRBD1 (5 bases). The germline V gene encodes CDR1 MNHNS and CDR2 SASEGT. CDR3 size: 14 residues. The germline V and J ends were trimmed by 3 bases and 8 bases, with 16 bases remaining between them. CDR3 sequence (DNA): TGTGCCAGCAGTGAGTACTTAGCAGGGAGCGGCTACACCTTC. Its protein is CASSEYLAGSGYTF.

V and J are TRBV30 and TRBJ2-1; unclear D gene. The CDR3 has 11 amino acids. CDR1 and CDR2 from the germline V gene are GTSNPN and SVGIG (reference sequence). Trimming left V 7 bases short and J 5 bases short, with 9 bases between. CDR3 sequence reads: CAYSPNNEQFF. The CDR3, as DNA: TGTGCCTACTCCCCCAACAATGAGCAGTTCTTC.

The rearrangement links TRBV20-1 to TRBJ1-2; no clear D gene. There are 11 residues in the CDR3. Per germline, CDR1 DFQATT and CDR2 SNEGSKA (reference sequence). V lost 0 bases and J 8 bases, leaving 7 bases between the germline ends. CDR3 sequence (DNA): TGCAGTGCTAGAGAGCCGAAGGGCTACACCTTC. It translates to CSAREPKGYTF.